One and the same sample provided the 20 T cell receptor beta chains below, sequenced in a study of T-cell memory formation after mild COVID-19. TCRdb recomputed calls from the 5' RACE reads with MiXCR, one row per CDR3 protein. Here the sample spans roughly 190,000 distinct CDR3 sequences, about 16% being singletons. The sample was PBMCs or a T cell subset sorted from them (not recorded which). The source is an adult woman who had mild COVID-19 (a few samples of this study predate the infection). Cell type and time point are not known.

This clonotype occurred a few times. V and J are TRBV5-1 and TRBJ1-1, with 10 bases identical to TRBD1. The CDR3 length is 15 residues. The J segment lost 11 bases and the V segment lost 1 base, leaving 11 bases of the junction unmatched. Per the germline V gene, CDR1 is SGHRS and CDR2 is YFSETQ. CDR3: CASSLQPGQGLWAFF. The CDR3 DNA reads TGCGCCAGCAGCTTGCAGCCGGGACAGGGGCTCTGGGCTTTCTTT.

The gene calls are TRBV20-1 and TRBJ2-7; the match to TRBD2 covers 7 bases. The germline CDR1 and CDR2 sequences are DFQATT and SNEGSKA (reference sequence). With V trimmed by 3 bases and J by 7 bases, 15 bases remained unmatched. The CDR3 covers 15 residues. The CDR3 protein is CSASTSAGVVEEQYF. Here the CDR3 DNA reads TGCAGTGCTAGCACCTCTGCGGGAGTTGTTGAAGAGCAGTACTTC.

This clonotype was seen many times. The rearrangement links TRBV5-1 to TRBJ2-5; TRBD2 matches 11 bases. The CDR3 runs to 14 residues. The J segment lost 4 bases and the V segment lost 5 bases, leaving 4 bases of the junction unmatched. Looked up from germline, CDR1 is SGHRS and CDR2 is YFSETQ. CDR3 residues: CASRPSGRRETQYF. For the CDR3, the DNA is TGCGCCAGCAGACCTAGCGGGAGGAGAGAGACCCAGTACTTC.

Only a few counts were recorded for this clonotype. This chain joins TRBV12-3 or TRBV12-4 and TRBJ2-1; 8 nucleotides line up with TRBD2. The CDR3 spans 16 residues. Germline trimming cut 5 bases from V and 0 bases from J; bases unmatched to any gene: 6. The CDR3, as DNA: TGTGCCAGCAGTCGGGGGGGGCCTTACTCCTACAATGAGCAGTTCTTC. Its protein is CASSRGGPYSYNEQFF.

The rearrangement links TRBV12-3 or TRBV12-4 to TRBJ1-1, with D possibly TRBD1 on 6 matching bases. V lost 2 bases, J lost 4 bases, and 11 bases lay in between. The CDR3 is 14 amino acids. This chain's CDR3 is CASSLLWGATEAFF. Written as DNA, the CDR3 is TGTGCCAGCAGTTTACTCTGGGGGGCCACTGAAGCTTTCTTT.

V and J are TRBV6-6 and TRBJ2-7; D is unresolved. Trimming removed 6 bases at V and 0 bases at J, with 12 bases between. CDR1 and CDR2 (germline): MNHNY, SVGAGI (reference sequence). The CDR3 extends over 14 amino acids. CDR3 sequence (DNA): TGTGCCAGCAGAACGACTGGTAGCTCCTACGAGCAGTACTTC. The encoded protein is CASRTTGSSYEQYF.

This clonotype was picked up a small number of times. The chain combines TRBV20-1 with TRBJ2-5; 9 positions match TRBD2. Trimming removed 3 bases from V and 5 bases from J; junction bases left unmatched: 4. From germline, CDR1 is DFQATT and CDR2 SNEGSKA (reference sequence). This CDR3 comprises 13 residues. The CDR3 loop is CSARPSGIETQYF. CDR3 DNA: TGCAGTGCTAGGCCTAGCGGGATCGAGACCCAGTACTTC.

V and J are TRBV9 and TRBJ2-6, with D maybe TRBD2 (5 bases). V lost 6 bases, J lost 4 bases, and 17 bases lay in between. The germline V gene encodes CDR1 SGDLS and CDR2 YYNGEE. The length of the CDR3 is 16 residues. The CDR3 region is CASTPSRSGGANVLTF. The CDR3 DNA is TGTGCCAGCACCCCGAGCCGTTCGGGGGGGGCCAACGTCCTGACTTTC.

This sequence joins TRBV3-1 and TRBJ2-3; D unclear. This CDR3 is built from 12 residues. Trimming stripped 0 bases from V and 15 bases from J, with 13 bases between. Germline CDR1 is LGHDT and CDR2 is YNNKEL (reference sequence). The CDR3 region is CASSQDAAKCYF. CDR3 in DNA: TGTGCCAGCAGCCAAGATGCCGCGAAGTGTTATTTT.

J is TRBJ2-5 and V is TRBV18; D could derive from TRBD1 or TRBD2 (5 bases each). CDR3 length equals 16 residues. Germline CDR1 and CDR2: KGHSH and LQKENI. V was shortened by 3 bases and J by 4 bases, with 18 bases between the two germline ends. The CDR3 here is CASSPHRWGSGETQYF. Written as DNA, the CDR3 is TGTGCCAGCTCACCCCATCGATGGGGGTCCGGAGAGACCCAGTACTTC.

A few counts support this clonotype. V usage is TRBV5-4 and J usage is TRBJ1-6; 9 bases map to TRBD1. The ends lost 4 bases at V and 8 bases at J; junction bases unmatched: 10. This CDR3 region has 16 residues. Germline V gene sequence: CDR1 SGHNT, CDR2 YYREEE (reference sequence). The DNA of the CDR3 is TGTGCCAGCAGCCACAAAGGACAGGGGACGGATTCACCCCTCCACTTT. Translated, it gives CASSHKGQGTDSPLHF.

This clonotype occurred a few times. Compared with germline, one end of the junction differs, possibly owing to a read error. The chain has TRBV4-1 and TRBJ2-5; 10 nucleotides agree with TRBD2. The germline V gene encodes CDR1 MGHRA and CDR2 YSYEKL. This CDR3 has 15 amino acids. CDR3 bases: TGCGCCAGCAGCCAAGATAGCGGGAGGCAAGGGACCCAGTACTTC. Its translation is CASSQDSGRQGTQYF.

The chain links TRBV5-1 to TRBJ1-1; D unresolved. Germline CDR1 SGHRS, CDR2 YFSETQ. This CDR3 has 14 residues. V was pared by 1 base and J by 4 bases, with 11 bases between. CDR3: CASSLSEAGTEAFF. The CDR3 DNA is TGCGCCAGCAGCTTGTCGGAGGCTGGCACTGAAGCTTTCTTT.

V is TRBV18 and J is TRBJ2-1; the D gene is possibly TRBD2 (5 bases). The CDR3 covers 14 residues. Trimming took 1 base from V and 10 from J, leaving 14 bases between them. Germline V gene sequence: CDR1 KGHSH, CDR2 LQKENI. The CDR3 region has the DNA TGTGCCAGCTCACCACTGGGGAGTTTGAGAGAGCAGTTCTTC. It translates to CASSPLGSLREQFF.

The chain employs TRBV12-3 or TRBV12-4 and TRBJ1-4, with TRBD1 as a possible D gene (6 bases). V was pared by 5 bases and J by 8 bases, with 15 bases between. CDR3 size: 14 residues. The CDR3 protein is CASSLTGRIEKLFF. The DNA of the CDR3 is TGTGCCAGCAGTCTGACAGGTCGCATCGAAAAACTGTTTTTT.

This sequence joins TRBV7-8 and TRBJ2-5; D not resolved. In germline, CDR1 is SGHVS, CDR2 FQNEAQ. V gave up 8 bases and J gave up 7 bases, with 11 bases separating them. CDR3 length equals 11 residues. CDR3 in DNA: TGTGCCAGCGGCGCTACCGCGACCCAGTACTTC. This sequence encodes CASGATATQYF.

This clonotype was seen a single time. The chain combines TRBV19 with TRBJ2-3; D unresolved. CDR3 size: 12 residues. Per the germline V gene, CDR1 is LNHDA and CDR2 is SQIVND (reference sequence). Trimming cost V 7 bases and J 4 bases, with 9 bases left between them. The CDR3 reads CASNGFPDTQYF. CDR3 nucleotide sequence: TGTGCCAGTAATGGGTTCCCAGATACGCAGTATTTT.

This clonotype came up a few times. V gene TRBV12-3 or TRBV12-4 combines with J gene TRBJ2-5; TRBD2 agrees at 10 bases. The CDR3 is 14 residues long. V gave up 6 bases and J gave up 5 bases; unmatched junction bases: 6. The CDR3: CASSHSGGYETQYF. In DNA form, the CDR3 reads TGTGCCAGCAGCCATAGCGGGGGGTATGAGACCCAGTACTTC.

This clonotype was found a few times. The V gene is TRBV3-1, the J gene TRBJ2-1, with 8 bases aligning to TRBD2. There are 19 residues in the CDR3. The ends lost 1 base at V and 2 bases at J; junction bases unmatched: 13. Germline V lookup: CDR1 LGHDT, CDR2 YNNKEL (reference sequence). CDR3 in DNA: TGTGCCAGCAGCCAAGTCCCGCTTCGGGGGGGAGGGCCCTACAATGAGCAGTTCTTC. Translating gives CASSQVPLRGGGPYNEQFF.

This rearrangement joins TRBV18 to TRBJ1-1; the D is unclear. V lost 3 bases and J 7 bases, leaving 6 bases between the germline ends. This CDR3 contains 11 residues. CDR1 and CDR2 from the germline V gene are KGHSH and LQKENI. The CDR3 bases are TGTGCCAGCTCACCTCAGGTTGAAGCTTTCTTT. It codes for CASSPQVEAFF.